Below, 3 T cell receptor beta chains from the same sample are listed, as sequenced in a study of patients and donors after allogeneic stem cell transplantation. Each CDR3 protein is one row after TCRdb ran MiXCR on the RT-PCR reads. The repertoire consists of about 90,000 distinct CDR3 sequences, with about 44% occurring once and the leading ten covering about 58%. Specimen: blood, either unsorted or a sorted T cell fraction (not recorded which). All receptors come from a human donor who was either an allogeneic HSCT recipient or a stem cell or donor lymphocyte infusion donor (not recorded which). It is not recorded whose cells these are; they may come from a transplant donor.

J is TRBJ1-4 and V is TRBV20-1; D is ambiguous. V was trimmed by 6 bases and J by 8 bases, leaving 13 bases between them. Per germline, CDR1 DFQATT and CDR2 SNEGSKA (reference sequence). The CDR3 consists of 12 residues. The DNA for the CDR3 is TGCAGTGCGCCACAAGGTTTCGAAAAACTGTTTTTT. Protein sequence: CSAPQGFEKLFF.

This clonotype was recorded a few times. J is TRBJ1-4 and V is TRBV12-3 or TRBV12-4, with a weak D call TRBD1 (5 bases). This CDR3 is built from 15 residues. V was shortened by 2 bases and J by 4 bases, with 11 bases between the two germline ends. In DNA form, the CDR3 reads TGTGCCAGCAGTTTATACGCACAGGTTAATGAAAAACTGTTTTTT. It specifies CASSLYAQVNEKLFF.

V gene TRBV24-1 combines with J gene TRBJ1-5, with D unresolved. The ends were cut back, 2 bases at V and 5 bases at J, with 6 bases in the middle. Germline V gene lookup returns CDR1 KGHDR and CDR2 SFDVKD. This CDR3 has 13 residues. The CDR3, as DNA: TGTGCCACCAGTGATTCGCGAGATCAGCCCCAGCATTTT. Its translation: CATSDSRDQPQHF.